The next 19 T cell receptor beta chains were all read from a single sample in a study of CD8+ T cells in alopecia areata. Investigators isolated RNA and reverse transcribed it into cDNA to act as the sequencing template. The data were produced by immunoSEQ multiplex PCR, yet TCRdb's version contains in-frame clones alone and is incomplete. The data show 90,000 to 150,000 clones, 35% to 40% seen once. The sequenced sample was CD4+ T cells sorted from blood. These receptors were taken from a human donor with alopecia areata.

The chain employs TRBV29-1 and TRBJ2-1, with 11 bases aligning to TRBD2. CDR3 length equals 13 residues. Looked up from germline, CDR1 is SQVTM and CDR2 is ANQGSEA. Trimming removed 8 bases from V and 2 bases from J; junction bases left unmatched: 2. CDR3 sequence: CSLAGGPYNEQFF. The CDR3 DNA sequence: TGCAGCCTAGCGGGAGGACCCTACAATGAGCAGTTCTTC.

The chain employs TRBV30 and TRBJ2-2; D not certain. Deletions cut 0 bases from V and 4 bases from J, with 9 bases between. The CDR3 covers 14 residues. Germline V gene sequence: CDR1 GTSNPN, CDR2 SVGIG (reference sequence). The CDR3 is CAWSVALTTGELFF. The CDR3, as DNA: TGTGCCTGGAGTGTAGCGCTAACCACCGGGGAGCTGTTTTTT. Looking up the rest from reference TRBV30 and TRBJ2-2 gives the full variable domain: SQTIHQWPATLVQPVGSPLSLECTVEGTSNPNLYWYRQAAGRGLQLLFYSVGIGQISSEVPQNLSASRPQDRQFILSSKKLLLSDSGFYLCAWSVALTTGELFFGEGSRLTVL.

The V call is TRBV29-1, the J call TRBJ1-2; D remains ambiguous. V lost 4 bases and J 7 bases, leaving 16 bases between the germline ends. The CDR3 runs 13 residues. Germline values: CDR1 SQVTM, CDR2 ANQGSEA. The DNA for the CDR3 is TGCAGCGTTGGGACGGCCTTGGAAAGTGGCTACACCTTC. Its protein product is CSVGTALESGYTF.

The chain is built from TRBV29-1 and TRBJ2-1, with D perhaps TRBD1 (5 bases). The germline gives CDR1 SQVTM, CDR2 ANQGSEA. Trimming shortened V by 3 bases and J by 3 bases, and 6 bases separated the two germline ends. The CDR3 loop spans 12 amino acids. CDR3 coding DNA: TGCAGCGTTGACAGGGACTACAATGAGCAGTTCTTC. This encodes CSVDRDYNEQFF.

This clone was recorded only once. V and J are TRBV29-1 and TRBJ1-1; tentatively, D is TRBD1 (6 bases). The CDR3 length is 13 residues. Germline values: CDR1 SQVTM, CDR2 ANQGSEA. Trimming removed 3 bases from V and 1 base from J, with 9 bases in between. CDR3 sequence: CSVDRGPNTEAFF. CDR3 nucleotide sequence: TGCAGCGTTGACAGGGGCCCGAACACTGAAGCTTTCTTT.

This clone came up a few times. The chain joins TRBV29-1 to TRBJ1-2; D gene uncertain. The ends were cut back, 3 bases at V and 5 bases at J, with 13 bases in the middle. The CDR3 covers 13 residues. The germline V gene encodes CDR1 SQVTM and CDR2 ANQGSEA. CDR3: CSVDRTEGYGYTF. The CDR3 DNA sequence: TGCAGCGTTGATCGGACTGAGGGATATGGCTACACCTTC.

This clone was observed a few times. The chain employs TRBV30 and TRBJ2-5; 12 bases map to TRBD2. Germline CDR1 and CDR2: GTSNPN and SVGIG (reference sequence). CDR3 size: 14 residues. The V segment lost 2 bases and the J segment 9 bases; nucleotides outside the gene matches: 7. CDR3 sequence reads: CAWSRLAGVGAQYF. CDR3 nucleotide sequence: TGTGCCTGGAGTCGACTAGCGGGGGTCGGGGCCCAGTACTTC.

The V and J genes are TRBV7-3 and TRBJ2-1, with 9 bases that match TRBD2. Germline V gene lookup returns CDR1 SGHTA and CDR2 FQGTGA. J lost 5 bases, V lost 5 bases, and 7 bases had no gene match. CDR3 length equals 15 residues. The DNA for the CDR3 is TGTGCCAGCAGCCCCGATAGCGGGGGAGACAATGAGCAGTTCTTC. Protein: CASSPDSGGDNEQFF.

This clone was observed a handful of times. The chain joins TRBV29-1 to TRBJ1-4, with D hard to call. The germline V gene has CDR1 SQVTM and CDR2 ANQGSEA. Trimming removed 4 bases from V and 0 bases from J, with 6 bases in between. This CDR3 contains 13 residues. CDR3 in DNA: TGCAGCGTTGGAGTCGCAACTAATGAAAAACTGTTTTTT. Translating it yields CSVGVATNEKLFF.

Comments on this clone: Distinct nucleotide sequences in the sample also encode this CDR3. V usage is TRBV5-1 and J usage is TRBJ2-1; D call uncertain. CDR3 length equals 13 residues. V was pared by 0 bases and J by 6 bases, with 7 bases between. Looked up from germline, CDR1 is SGHRS and CDR2 is YFSETQ. The CDR3 DNA reads as TGCGCCAGCAGCTTGGTGGTCGGCAATGAGCAGTTCTTC. It encodes CASSLVVGNEQFF.

The chain is built from TRBV7-2 and TRBJ2-7; TRBD2 matches 9 bases. This CDR3 is built from 15 residues. V dropped 3 bases and J dropped 2; count of bases not matched to a gene: 5. Germline V gene data show CDR1 as SGHTA and CDR2 as FQGNSA. The CDR3 DNA reads as TGTGCCAGCAGCTTTGGACTAGCGTTGACCTACGAGCAGTACTTC. This gives the protein CASSFGLALTYEQYF.

In this sample, this clone turned up a few times. V gene TRBV7-9 combines with J gene TRBJ2-1; 11 bases line up with TRBD2. Looked up from germline, CDR1 is SEHNR and CDR2 is FQNEAQ (reference sequence). The ends lost 7 bases at V and 9 bases at J; junction bases unmatched: 14. The CDR3 runs 16 residues. The chain's CDR3 is CASTATTSGTSSEQFF. In DNA form, the CDR3 reads TGTGCCAGCACCGCCACGACTAGCGGGACCTCAAGTGAGCAGTTCTTC. Combining the CDR3 with reference TRBV7-9 and TRBJ2-1 gives the whole variable domain DTGVSQNPRHKITKRGQNVTFRCDPISEHNRLYWYRQTLGQGPEFLTYFQNEAQLEKSRLLSDRFSAERPKGSFSTLEIQRTEQGDSAMYLCASTATTSGTSSEQFFGPGTRLTVL.

The V gene is TRBV28, the J gene TRBJ2-7, with 12 bases aligning to TRBD1. The V gene's germline CDR1 is MDHEN and CDR2 SYDVKM. This CDR3 comprises 14 residues. With V trimmed by 7 bases and J by 7 bases, 8 bases remained unmatched. This chain's CDR3 is CASTSGQGAGEQYF. In nucleotides, the CDR3 is TGTGCCAGCACGTCGGGACAGGGGGCTGGGGAGCAGTACTTC.

The chain employs TRBV11-2 and TRBJ2-5, with 9 bases that match TRBD2. Trimming cost V 0 bases and J 9 bases; bases outside gene matches: 5. This CDR3 has 14 residues. CDR1 is SGHAT, CDR2 FQNNGV, per germline. The CDR3, as DNA: TGTGCCAGCAGCTTAGAGACGGCGGGAGGGGCCCAGTACTTC. As protein: CASSLETAGGAQYF.

The genes are TRBV30 and TRBJ2-5; 9 nucleotides line up with TRBD1. Trimming took 2 bases from V and 5 from J; bases not matched to a gene: 6. From germline, CDR1 is GTSNPN and CDR2 SVGIG (reference sequence). CDR3 size: 14 residues. DNA for the CDR3: TGTGCCTGGAGTACTAGGACAGGGGCCGAGACCCAGTACTTC. It translates to CAWSTRTGAETQYF.

This clone was seen a few times. CDR3 sequence: CASSWEGLNTEAFF. DNA for the CDR3: TGTGCCAGCAGTTGGGAGGGACTTAACACTGAAGCTTTCTTT. This chain links TRBV28 with TRBJ1-1, with a weak D call TRBD1 (5 bases). Germline assignment: CDR1 MDHEN and CDR2 SYDVKM. The CDR3 loop spans 14 amino acids. Trimming stripped 4 bases from V and 2 bases from J, with 11 bases between.

This chain uses TRBV4-3 with TRBJ2-2; either TRBD1 or TRBD2 may fit D (5 bases each). The CDR3 is 15 amino acids. CDR1 LGHNA and CDR2 YSLEER come from the germline V gene. The ends were cut back, 8 bases at V and 1 base at J, with 14 bases in the middle. CDR3 amino acids: CASSRQGRNTGELFF. The CDR3 bases are TGCGCCAGCTCGCGGCAGGGACGGAACACCGGGGAGCTGTTTTTT.

This clone was detected once. The V and J genes are TRBV20-1 and TRBJ1-2; D uncertain. Germline values: CDR1 DFQATT, CDR2 SNEGSKA (reference sequence). This CDR3 has 10 residues. Trimming shortened V by 7 bases and J by 4 bases, and 7 bases separated the two germline ends. CDR3 residues: CSVAFYGYTF. For the CDR3, the DNA is TGCAGTGTTGCCTTCTATGGCTACACCTTC.

The chain is built from TRBV10-3 and TRBJ1-2, with D tentatively TRBD1 (5 bases). The ends were cut back, 6 bases at V and 4 bases at J, with 12 bases in the middle. CDR3 length: 13 residues. In germline, CDR1 is ENHRY, CDR2 SYGVKD. The CDR3 nucleotides are TGTGCCATCAGCTATGGGGGAGTCTATGGCTACACCTTC. It specifies CAISYGGVYGYTF.